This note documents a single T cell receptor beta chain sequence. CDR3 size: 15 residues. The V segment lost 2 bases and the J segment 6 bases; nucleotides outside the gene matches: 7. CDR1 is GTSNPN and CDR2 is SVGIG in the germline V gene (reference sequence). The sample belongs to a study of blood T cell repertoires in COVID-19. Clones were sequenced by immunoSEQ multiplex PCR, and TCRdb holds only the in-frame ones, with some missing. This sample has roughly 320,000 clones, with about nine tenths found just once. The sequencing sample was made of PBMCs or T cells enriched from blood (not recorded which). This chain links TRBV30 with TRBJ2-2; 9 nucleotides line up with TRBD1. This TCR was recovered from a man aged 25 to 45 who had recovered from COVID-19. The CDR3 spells CAWSPGQGVAGELFF. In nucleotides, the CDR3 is TGTGCCTGGAGTCCGGGACAGGGAGTGGCCGGGGAGCTGTTTTTT. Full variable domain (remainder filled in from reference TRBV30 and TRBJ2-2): SQTIHQWPATLVQPVGSPLSLECTVEGTSNPNLYWYRQAAGRGLQLLFYSVGIGQISSEVPQNLSASRPQDRQFILSSKKLLLSDSGFYLCAWSPGQGVAGELFFGEGSRLTVL.